The sequence of this TCR beta chain was determined in a study of T cells after yellow fever vaccination. Whole-study findings and limits: It was a small share of clonotypes that appeared in both CD4 and CD8 compartments. Primary-vaccination clones mostly resurfaced post-booster (less than 98% CD4, roughly 90% CD8). Weaker, the secondary response had a peak occurring faster, on day 5 versus 15.

Concerning this clonotype itself: Its antigen is as yet unknown.

MiXCR was run by TCRdb on the 5' RACE reads, yielding one entry per CDR3 protein. The table includes approximately 450,000 distinct CDR3 sequences, 18% detected once. CDR1 is SEHNR, CDR2 FQNEAQ, per germline (reference sequence). The germline V and J ends were trimmed by 1 base and 3 bases, with 12 bases remaining between them. The CDR3 has 15 residues. Sample: PBMCs, taken before the yellow fever booster vaccination. This clonotype was sampled from a man aged 18 to 35 who received the YFV17D yellow fever vaccine. The chain has TRBV7-9 and TRBJ1-1, with D possibly being TRBD1 (5 bases). CDR3 loop: CASSLGVWGYTEAFF. The CDR3 DNA sequence: TGTGCCAGCAGCTTAGGAGTATGGGGCTACACTGAAGCTTTCTTT.